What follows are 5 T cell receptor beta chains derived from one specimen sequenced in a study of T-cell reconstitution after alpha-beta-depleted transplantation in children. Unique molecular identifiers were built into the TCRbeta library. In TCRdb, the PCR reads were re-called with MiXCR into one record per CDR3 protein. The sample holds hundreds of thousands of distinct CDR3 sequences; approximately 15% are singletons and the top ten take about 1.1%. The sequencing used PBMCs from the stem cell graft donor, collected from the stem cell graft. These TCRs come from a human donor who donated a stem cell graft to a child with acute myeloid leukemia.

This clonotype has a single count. CDR3 amino acids: CASSIPVGHNEQFF. The CDR3 DNA is TGTGCCAGTAGTATACCTGTTGGGCACAATGAGCAGTTCTTC. The chain joins TRBV19 to TRBJ2-1; D gene ambiguous. This CDR3 spans 14 amino acids. Germline CDR1 and CDR2: LNHDA and SQIVND (reference sequence). The V and J ends lost 2 bases and 5 bases respectively, with 10 bases between them.

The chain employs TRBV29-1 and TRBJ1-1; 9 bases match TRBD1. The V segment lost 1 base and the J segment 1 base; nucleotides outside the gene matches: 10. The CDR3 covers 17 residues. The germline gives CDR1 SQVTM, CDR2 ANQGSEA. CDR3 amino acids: CSVEGGQGWVGNTEAFF. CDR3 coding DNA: TGCAGCGTTGAAGGGGGACAGGGTTGGGTTGGGAACACTGAAGCTTTCTTT.

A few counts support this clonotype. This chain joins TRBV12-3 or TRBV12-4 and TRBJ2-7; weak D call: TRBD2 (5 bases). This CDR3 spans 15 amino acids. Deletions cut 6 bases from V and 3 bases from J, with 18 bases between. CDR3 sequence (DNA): TGTGCCAGCAGCCTGGCCGGAGGTCGACACTACGAGCAGTACTTC. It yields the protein CASSLAGGRHYEQYF.

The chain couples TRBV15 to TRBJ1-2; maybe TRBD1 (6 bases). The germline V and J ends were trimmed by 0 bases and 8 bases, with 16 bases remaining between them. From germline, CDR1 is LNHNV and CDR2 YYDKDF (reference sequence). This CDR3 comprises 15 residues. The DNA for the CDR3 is TGTGCCACCAGCAGAGATCTGCTGGGGGCAGGGGGCTACACCTTC. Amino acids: CATSRDLLGAGGYTF.

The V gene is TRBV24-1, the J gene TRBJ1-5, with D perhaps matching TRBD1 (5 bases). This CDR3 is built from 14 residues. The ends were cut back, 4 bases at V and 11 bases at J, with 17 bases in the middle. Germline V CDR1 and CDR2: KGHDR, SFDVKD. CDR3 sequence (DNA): TGTGCCACCAGTGACCGGGACGGTTTTTCAGCCCAGCATTTT. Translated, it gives CATSDRDGFSAQHF.